These 26 T cell receptor beta chains share one sample of origin, sequenced in a study of follicular helper T cells after annual influenza vaccination (dated by TCRdb to the late 2010s). The library was made by the immunoSEQ multiplex PCR assay. TCRdb provides this immuneACCESS table in a form limited to in-frame rearrangements. Some clones are lacking; in checked studies, under half of them reflect an unresolved V gene, and why the rest are absent is not known. The sample includes approximately 25,000 clones, with around 80% observed a single time. The ten most abundant clones make up 1% to 1.5% of the sample. The sample's time point, from its label and the paper: 2014-2015 season, pre-vaccination. The material sequenced was CXCR5+ CD38- circulating T follicular helper cells from blood, taken on the day of influenza vaccination. The sample's cell subset or site label, decoded: circulating Tfh, non-naive CD4+CXCR5+PD-1+ (ICOS+CD38+ or ICOS-CD38-). The receptors originated from an adult who received the influenza vaccine.

The V call is TRBV19, the J call TRBJ2-5; 12 positions match TRBD2. V gave up 4 bases and J gave up 1 base; unmatched junction bases: 10. The length of the CDR3 is 18 residues. CDR1 is LNHDA and CDR2 is SQIVND in the germline V gene (reference sequence). CDR3 region: CASSTLPLAGGGQETQYF. CDR3 in DNA: TGTGCCAGTAGTACCCTTCCCCTAGCGGGGGGGGGCCAAGAGACCCAGTACTTC.

This sequence joins TRBV10-3 and TRBJ2-2, with unresolved D. CDR3 size: 13 residues. V was trimmed by 4 bases and J by 1 base, leaving 4 bases between them. Germline V lookup: CDR1 ENHRY, CDR2 SYGVKD. The CDR3 reads CAISGQNTGELFF. As DNA, the CDR3 is TGTGCCATCAGTGGTCAGAACACCGGGGAGCTGTTTTTT.

In this sample, this clone turned up a few times. This rearrangement joins TRBV7-9 to TRBJ1-4; D gene uncertain. Germline values: CDR1 SEHNR, CDR2 FQNEAQ (reference sequence). Trimming took 5 bases from V and 4 from J, leaving 11 bases between them. There are 14 residues in the CDR3. The CDR3 region has the DNA TGTGCCAGCAGCAGCTTGCGGGGTAATGAAAAACTGTTTTTT. As protein: CASSSLRGNEKLFF.

The CDR3 DNA follows: TGTGCCAGCAGCTTCTGGGACAGGTTCTATGAGCAGTTCTTC. It encodes CASSFWDRFYEQFF. The J gene is TRBJ2-1, the V gene TRBV5-6; the match to TRBD1 covers 8 bases. The V gene end was trimmed by 2 bases and the J gene end by 8 bases; junction bases not matched to a gene: 6. The CDR3 length is 14 residues. Germline V gene data show CDR1 as SGHDT and CDR2 as YYEEEE.

The rearrangement uses TRBV5-8 and TRBJ1-2; no firm D call. The CDR3 is 13 residues long. The germline V and J ends were trimmed by 1 base and 4 bases, with 8 bases remaining between them. The germline CDR1 and CDR2 sequences are SGHTS and YDEGEE. CDR3: CASSLTVLYGYTF. The CDR3 DNA reads TGTGCCAGCAGCTTGACGGTCCTCTATGGCTACACCTTC.

The chain joins TRBV6-1 to TRBJ2-7; 9 positions match TRBD1. Germline assignment: CDR1 MNHNS and CDR2 SASEGT. The V gene end was trimmed by 6 bases and the J gene end by 2 bases; junction bases not matched to a gene: 2. CDR3 length equals 13 residues. The CDR3 spells CASRTGGTYEQYF. CDR3 nucleotide sequence: TGTGCCAGCAGGACAGGGGGGACCTACGAGCAGTACTTC.

The gene calls are TRBV18 and TRBJ1-5; D possibly corresponds to TRBD1 (6 bases). The CDR3 runs to 13 residues. CDR1 is KGHSH and CDR2 is LQKENI in the germline V gene. Trimming removed 2 bases at V and 6 bases at J, with 8 bases between. In nucleotides, the CDR3 is TGTGCCAGCTCACCAGGGGGCGGTCAGCCCCAGCATTTT. Translated: CASSPGGGQPQHF.

This rearrangement joins TRBV2 to TRBJ1-4; D possibly corresponds to TRBD1 (5 bases). The length of the CDR3 is 15 residues. V was cut by 3 bases and J by 8 bases, with 16 bases left in between. CDR1 and CDR2 (germline): SNHLY, FYNNEI. The CDR3 region is CASSDSTDTGEKLFF. The CDR3, as DNA: TGTGCCAGCAGTGATTCGACGGACACCGGGGAAAAACTGTTTTTT.

The chain links TRBV15 to TRBJ2-3, with D unclear. This CDR3 is 15 amino acids long. Trimming took off 0 bases at V and 0 bases at J, with 7 bases between the two ends. Germline V gene sequence: CDR1 LNHNV, CDR2 YYDKDF (reference sequence). The CDR3 region is CATSRDIRSTDTQYF. The CDR3 coding sequence is TGTGCCACCAGCAGAGATATCCGGAGCACAGATACGCAGTATTTT.

This clone came up once. This sequence joins TRBV27 and TRBJ1-6; TRBD1 might be the D (5 bases). The length of the CDR3 is 14 residues. The V end was cut by 6 bases, the J end by 11 bases, with 17 bases between. The germline gives CDR1 MNHEY, CDR2 SMNVEV (reference sequence). CDR3 in amino acids: CASSAGTATTPLHF. CDR3 nucleotide sequence: TGTGCCAGCAGCGCCGGGACTGCCACTACACCCCTCCACTTT.

This rearrangement joins TRBV5-6 to TRBJ2-2; TRBD2 aligns across 9 bases. V shed 0 bases, J shed 4 bases, and the junction held 1 base outside the gene matches. Germline V CDR1 and CDR2: SGHDT, YYEEEE. The CDR3 length is 15 residues. The CDR3 sequence: CASSLGAGGTGELFF. The DNA of the CDR3 is TGTGCCAGCAGCTTGGGAGCGGGAGGCACCGGGGAGCTGTTTTTT.

This rearrangement joins TRBV4-2 to TRBJ1-6; tentatively, D is TRBD1 (6 bases). This CDR3 comprises 16 residues. V shed 4 bases and J shed 9 bases, with 19 bases lying between them. From germline, CDR1 is LGHNA and CDR2 YNFKEQ. This CDR3 reads CASSLDSQTQGSPLHF. In DNA form, the CDR3 reads TGTGCCAGCAGCCTGGACAGCCAAACTCAAGGTTCACCCCTCCACTTT.

The rearrangement joins TRBV7-2 to TRBJ2-3; the D gene is possibly TRBD1 (6 bases). Trimming cost V 5 bases and J 1 base, with 19 bases left between them. CDR3 size: 17 residues. The germline CDR1 and CDR2 sequences are SGHTA and FQGNSA. The CDR3: CASSLTRGGTGTDTQYF. CDR3 nucleotides: TGTGCCAGCAGCCTAACCAGGGGCGGCACAGGCACAGATACGCAGTATTTT.

This clone was picked up a small number of times. CDR3 amino acids: CASSTGGVSDQPQHF. In DNA, the CDR3 is TGTGCCAGCAGCACTGGGGGGGTGTCGGATCAGCCCCAGCATTTT. The V and J genes are TRBV21-1 and TRBJ1-5. TRBV21-1 is recorded as a pseudogene. CDR3 length: 15 residues.

J is TRBJ2-5 and V is TRBV27, with 13 bases matching TRBD2. The J call could be wrong; TRBJ2-7 is a better fit for the DNA end. The CDR3 has 14 residues. Germline lookup yields CDR1 MNHEY and CDR2 SMNVEV (reference sequence). CDR3 bases: TGTGCCAGCAGGGGACTAGCGGGGAACTACGAGCAGTACTTC. Translating it yields CASRGLAGNYEQYF.

The genes are TRBV28 and TRBJ2-3, with 8 bases identical to TRBD2. The germline CDR1 and CDR2 sequences are MDHEN and SYDVKM. The CDR3 covers 16 residues. V was clipped by 2 bases and J by 5 bases; unmatched bases: 9. CDR3 in DNA: TGTGCCAGCAGTTTAACTAGCGGACCCGAAGGAGATACGCAGTATTTT. Residues: CASSLTSGPEGDTQYF.

This rearrangement joins TRBV14 to TRBJ1-6; D gene ambiguous. CDR1 and CDR2 from the germline V gene are SGHDN and FVKESK. V lost 1 base to trimming and J lost 6 bases, with 13 bases between them. The CDR3 runs 16 residues. The DNA of the CDR3 is TGTGCCAGCAGCCAAGCTCTCACCGGTATTAATTCACCCCTCCACTTT. It yields the protein CASSQALTGINSPLHF.

The J gene is TRBJ2-1, the V gene TRBV5-6; 7 nucleotides agree with TRBD1. This CDR3 comprises 15 residues. V lost 2 bases, J lost 6 bases, and 8 bases stayed unmatched. From germline, CDR1 is SGHDT and CDR2 YYEEEE. CDR3: CASSFRDRNFNEQFF. The CDR3 DNA follows: TGTGCCAGCAGCTTCCGGGACAGAAACTTCAATGAGCAGTTCTTC.

V gene TRBV7-3 combines with J gene TRBJ2-1; tentative D call: TRBD2 (6 bases). V was trimmed by 5 bases and J by 0 bases, leaving 11 bases between them. Germline assignment: CDR1 SGHTA and CDR2 FQGTGA. The CDR3 runs 15 residues. The CDR3 region has the DNA TGTGCCAGCAGCCTAATAGCGGACTCCTACAATGAGCAGTTCTTC. It codes for CASSLIADSYNEQFF. The full variable domain, in which reference TRBV7-3 and TRBJ2-1 provide the parts outside the CDR3, is GAGVSQTPSNKVTEKGKYVELRCDPISGHTALYWYRQSLGQGPEFLIYFQGTGAADDSGLPNDRFFAVRPEGSVSTLKIQRTERGDSAVYLCASSLIADSYNEQFFGPGTRLTVL.

This rearrangement joins TRBV7-2 to TRBJ2-1; 10 bases are shared with TRBD2. The CDR3 covers 16 residues. Losses at the gene ends were 0 bases for V and 9 bases for J; bases not matched to a gene: 8. The germline V gene has CDR1 SGHTA and CDR2 FQGNSA. CDR3 protein: CASSLARGAGGAEQFF. The CDR3 DNA reads TGTGCCAGCAGCTTAGCCCGAGGAGCGGGAGGGGCTGAGCAGTTCTTC.

The V call is TRBV6-1, the J call TRBJ1-3, with D unresolved. Germline V lookup: CDR1 MNHNS, CDR2 SASEGT. The CDR3 runs 15 residues. Trimming removed 10 bases at V and 0 bases at J, with 16 bases between. CDR3 in amino acids: CATAPGTFSGNTIYF. The CDR3 DNA sequence: TGTGCCACCGCACCGGGAACCTTCTCTGGAAACACCATATATTTT.

V gene TRBV2 combines with J gene TRBJ1-5; the D is unclear. The CDR3 loop spans 14 amino acids. Germline lookup yields CDR1 SNHLY and CDR2 FYNNEI. Trimming shortened V by 0 bases and J by 4 bases, and 7 bases separated the two germline ends. The CDR3 bases are TGTGCCAGCAGTGAAGCGCGGGGAAATCAGCCCCAGCATTTT. It specifies CASSEARGNQPQHF.

The CDR3 here is CSAEGGETQYF. In nucleotides, the CDR3 is TGCAGTGCCGAGGGAGGTGAGACCCAGTACTTC. The chain is built from TRBV20-1 and TRBJ2-5; tentatively, D is TRBD2 (6 bases). The V gene lost 6 bases and the J gene lost 5 bases, with 10 bases spanning the gap. The CDR3 extends over 11 amino acids. In germline, CDR1 is DFQATT, CDR2 SNEGSKA (reference sequence).

This sequence joins TRBV5-1 and TRBJ1-6; 8 nucleotides agree with TRBD1. The CDR3 length is 16 residues. V shed 0 bases, J shed 2 bases, and the junction held 1 base outside the gene matches. Germline CDR1 reads SGHRS; CDR2 reads YFSETQ. The CDR3 spells CASSLDRGTYNSPLHF. The CDR3 DNA reads TGCGCCAGCAGCTTGGACAGGGGGACCTATAATTCACCCCTCCACTTT.

This clone was seen once. This chain joins TRBV5-4 and TRBJ1-2; D is unclear. CDR3 length: 16 amino acids. Germline V gene data show CDR1 as SGHNT and CDR2 as YYREEE (reference sequence). The V and J ends lost 3 bases and 4 bases respectively, with 19 bases between them. The DNA of the CDR3 is TGTGCCAGCAGCTCGCGAAAGTCAGGCGGGTCCTATGGCTACACCTTC. Translation gives CASSSRKSGGSYGYTF.

The chain joins TRBV5-1 to TRBJ1-6; D is undetermined. CDR1 SGHRS and CDR2 YFSETQ come from the germline V gene. This CDR3 has 16 amino acids. The V end was cut by 0 bases, the J end by 5 bases, with 12 bases between. The CDR3 DNA reads TGCGCCAGCAGCTTGGACGGCAGGAGGGATAATTCACCCCTCCACTTT. Translation gives CASSLDGRRDNSPLHF.